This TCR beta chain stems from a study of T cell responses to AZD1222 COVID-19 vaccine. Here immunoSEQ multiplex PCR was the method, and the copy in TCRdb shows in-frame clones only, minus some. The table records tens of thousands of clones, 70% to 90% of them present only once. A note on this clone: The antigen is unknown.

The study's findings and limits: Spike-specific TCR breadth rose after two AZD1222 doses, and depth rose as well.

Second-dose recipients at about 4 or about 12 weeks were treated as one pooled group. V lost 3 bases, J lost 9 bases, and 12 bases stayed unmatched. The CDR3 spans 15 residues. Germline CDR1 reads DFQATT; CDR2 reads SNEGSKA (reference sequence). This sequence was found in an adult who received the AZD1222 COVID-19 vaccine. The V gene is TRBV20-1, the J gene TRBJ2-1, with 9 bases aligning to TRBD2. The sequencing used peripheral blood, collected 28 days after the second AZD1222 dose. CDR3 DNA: TGCAGTGCTAGTAGGGGTAGCGGGAGTGGGGGTGAGCAGTTCTTC. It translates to CSASRGSGSGGEQFF.